Listed below are T cell receptor beta chains from one sample, sequenced in a study of shared clonotypes between healthy human individuals. The assay was immunoSEQ multiplex PCR, and TCRdb's table has in-frame clones only and misses some. The table shows approximately 2.1 million clones, with approximately 93% occurring only once. Material: naive CD4+ T cells from PBMCs. The receptors shown here come from a man younger than 35 in good health. Some clones in this sample may be carry-over from other donors' samples. Each CDR3 is given with its conserved first and last residue. A D gene is named only where the DNA matches it firmly. The size of a clone is reported for some rows only, either as once, few or many, or as a class for expanded clones.

TGTGCCACCGCAGGGGGCCTCTCTGGGGCCAACGTCCTGACTTTC,CATAGGLSGANVLTF,TRBV5-6,TRBJ2-6,TRBD1,NA
TGTGCCAGCAGGACTTTTGGAAAAGGGGGCAGCAATCAGCCCCAGCATTTT,CASRTFGKGGSNQPQHF,TRBV28,TRBJ1-5,TRBD1,once
TGTGCCAGCAGTTTATTCACCAGGGACCGCTTTGGAAACACCATATATTTT,CASSLFTRDRFGNTIYF,TRBV28,TRBJ1-3,NA,NA
TGTGCCAGTAGCCCCGTTTTTCAGCCCCAGCATTTT,CASSPVFQPQHF,TRBV19,TRBJ1-5,NA,NA
TGTGCCAGCAGCTTATCAACCACGGTAGCGGATACGCAGTATTTT,CASSLSTTVADTQYF,TRBV7-9,TRBJ2-3,NA,NA
TGTGCCAGCAGTTTATTCGTGACCCGGGACAGGGGAGAGACCCAGTACTTC,CASSLFVTRDRGETQYF,TRBV27,TRBJ2-5,TRBD1,NA
TGCGCCAGCAGCTTGGAGGGGATGAATCAGCCCCAGCATTTT,CASSLEGMNQPQHF,TRBV5-1,TRBJ1-5,NA,NA
TGTGCCAGCAGTTTGAGAAGCGGGGATTACAATGAGCAGTTCTTC,CASSLRSGDYNEQFF,TRBV27,TRBJ2-1,TRBD2,once
TGTGCCAGCAGTGAAGCTCTTAGCGGGAGGGGATCAGATACGCAGTATTTT,CASSEALSGRGSDTQYF,TRBV2,TRBJ2-3,TRBD2,once
TGCGCCAGCAGCTTGGCAAGTGGAAGTGGGGCCAACGTCCTGACTTTC,CASSLASGSGANVLTF,TRBV5-1,TRBJ2-6,NA,NA
TGTGCCAGCACCGTTAAGACAGGAAAAGGGAAAATGAACACTGAAGCTTTCTTT,CASTVKTGKGKMNTEAFF,TRBV9,TRBJ1-1,NA,NA
TGTGCCAGCAGCTTAGCGCTCCGTAGCTCCTACAATGAGCAGTTCTTC,CASSLALRSSYNEQFF,TRBV7-2,TRBJ2-1,NA,NA
TGTGCCAGCAGTGAATACAGAGAAGCTTTCTTT,CASSEYREAFF,TRBV2,TRBJ1-1,NA,NA
TGTGCCAGCAGCTTACCCCTCGCCGGGGGTCGATTTGGCTATGGCTACACCTTC,CASSLPLAGGRFGYGYTF,TRBV7-2,TRBJ1-2,NA,NA
TGCGCCAGCAGCCATGGTCAATACAGGGTGGCCCACACAGATACGCAGTATTTT,CASSHGQYRVAHTDTQYF,TRBV4-1,TRBJ2-3,NA,NA
TGTGCCAGTAGTGGGACGGTGAACACTGAAGCTTTCTTT,CASSGTVNTEAFF,TRBV19,TRBJ1-1,NA,once
TGTGCCATCAGTGACTCATCGGGGGACCAAGAGACCCAGTACTTC,CAISDSSGDQETQYF,TRBV10-3,TRBJ2-5,NA,NA
TGTGCCAGCAGTGAAGGGACTAGTCGAGGCAATGAGCAGTTCTTC,CASSEGTSRGNEQFF,TRBV2,TRBJ2-1,TRBD2,NA
TGTGCCAGCAGCTTAGCCGGGGGACGGGGAGAGACCCAGTACTTC,CASSLAGGRGETQYF,TRBV7-2,TRBJ2-5,NA,NA
TGTGCCAGCAGCTTAATCCTCATATCGGACGGCACAGATACGCAGTATTTT,CASSLILISDGTDTQYF,TRBV7-3,TRBJ2-3,NA,NA
TGTGCCTGGGGGGCGAGGGGTTGGGAGACCCAGTACTTC,CAWGARGWETQYF,TRBV30,TRBJ2-5,NA,NA
TGTGCCATCAGCGAAACAGGGTCCGAGACCCAGTACTTC,CAISETGSETQYF,TRBV10-3,TRBJ2-5,NA,NA
TGTGCTAGTGGTTCGACGGTCTTGAACACTGAAGCTTTCTTT,CASGSTVLNTEAFF,TRBV12-5,TRBJ1-1,NA,NA
TGCGCCAGCAGCCCTCGAGCGGGAGGGGAAGATACGCAGTATTTT,CASSPRAGGEDTQYF,TRBV5-1,TRBJ2-3,TRBD2,NA
TGTGCCAGCAGAGGAGGGACTAGAGGCTACGAGCAGTACTTC,CASRGGTRGYEQYF,TRBV13,TRBJ2-7,TRBD2,NA
TGCGCCAGCAGTCAGGGGTTCTTTACCTATGGCTACACCTTC,CASSQGFFTYGYTF,TRBV10-1,TRBJ1-2,NA,NA
TGTGCCATCAGGGCTACTAGCGAACGTAGGGAGCAGTTCTTC,CAIRATSERREQFF,TRBV10-3,TRBJ2-1,TRBD2,NA
TGTGCCACCAGCAGAGATCGGGTAGCGGGAGGGTACCAAGAGACCCAGTACTTC,CATSRDRVAGGYQETQYF,TRBV15,TRBJ2-5,TRBD2,NA
TGTGCCAGCAGCCCGGGACTACGCACAGATACGCAGTATTTT,CASSPGLRTDTQYF,TRBV7-3,TRBJ2-3,TRBD2,NA
TGTGCCAGCAGCCTCAGGGCAGGGTTAATTTTAGAGCCCCAGCATTTT,CASSLRAGLILEPQHF,TRBV6-6,TRBJ1-5,NA,NA
TGCGCCAGCAGCCAAGGTCCCGGGAGGTTGACAGATACGCAGTATTTT,CASSQGPGRLTDTQYF,TRBV4-1,TRBJ2-3,TRBD2,once
TGTGCCAGCAGCGGATCCTACAATGAGCAGTTCTTC,CASSGSYNEQFF,TRBV25-1,TRBJ2-1,NA,once
TGTGCCAGCGGGACTAGCCTAAACACCGGGGAGCTGTTTTTT,CASGTSLNTGELFF,TRBV28,TRBJ2-2,TRBD2,NA
TGTGCCAGCAGCTTTGAGTATTTCGGGGATACGCAGTATTTT,CASSFEYFGDTQYF,TRBV7-2,TRBJ2-3,NA,NA
TGTGCCAGCAGCTCCCGGGTTCTACAGGGTTCCCAGCCCCAGCATTTT,CASSSRVLQGSQPQHF,TRBV5-6,TRBJ1-5,NA,NA
TGTGCCAGCAGCTTAGACAGTCCTGGAAACACCATATATTTT,CASSLDSPGNTIYF,TRBV11-2,TRBJ1-3,NA,NA
TGTGCCAGCAGTTTCGAGTACGAGCAGTACTTC,CASSFEYEQYF,TRBV28,TRBJ2-7,NA,NA
TGTGCCAGCAGCCCCCGGACCGGGACAGGGCTGACTGGAAACACCATATATTTT,CASSPRTGTGLTGNTIYF,TRBV7-9,TRBJ1-3,TRBD1,NA
TGTGCCAGCAGACTTACTACTGAAGCTTTCTTT,CASRLTTEAFF,TRBV2,TRBJ1-1,NA,NA
TGTGCCAGCAGCGACACACCTGCAACTAATGAAAAACTGTTTTTT,CASSDTPATNEKLFF,TRBV28,TRBJ1-4,NA,NA
TGTGCCAGTAGGTTCAGGGGGAACACTGAAGCTTTCTTT,CASRFRGNTEAFF,TRBV19,TRBJ1-1,NA,NA
TGTGCCAGCAGTGGGTTTGGAGGGGCCAACTATGGCTACACCTTC,CASSGFGGANYGYTF,TRBV28,TRBJ1-2,NA,NA
TGTGCCAGCAGCACGTACAGGGGAGTTAATGAAAAACTGTTTTTT,CASSTYRGVNEKLFF,TRBV7-9,TRBJ1-4,TRBD1,NA
TGTGCCAGCAGCTTAGTAGCGGGAGGGCCGGAGACCCAGTACTTC,CASSLVAGGPETQYF,TRBV7-7,TRBJ2-5,TRBD2,NA